These 4 T cell receptor beta chains were sequenced from one sample in a study of blood T cell repertoires in COVID-19 (dated by TCRdb to 2019 to 2021). The method was the immunoSEQ multiplex PCR assay. TCRdb stores this immuneACCESS table with in-frame sequences only. Part of the clones is absent; in the studies checked, under half of the shortfall reflects unresolved V genes, and no reason is known for the rest. The sample table shows approximately 110,000 clones, and 81% are seen once. Together, the top ten hold 8% to 9.5% of the sample. Input material: peripheral blood. Every receptor here comes from a woman aged 70-85 years with acute or convalescent COVID-19.

The chain links TRBV6-6 to TRBJ2-1; 7 bases agree with TRBD2. Germline V gene sequence: CDR1 MNHNY, CDR2 SVGAGI (reference sequence). The CDR3 has 14 residues. The V segment lost 7 bases and the J segment 2 bases; nucleotides outside the gene matches: 5. CDR3 region: CASTRTSAYNEQFF. The DNA of the CDR3 is TGTGCCAGCACCAGGACTAGTGCCTACAATGAGCAGTTCTTC.

The chain links TRBV19 to TRBJ1-5; the D is unclear. The CDR3 spans 12 residues. The V end was cut by 9 bases, the J end by 3 bases, with 9 bases between. Germline values: CDR1 LNHDA, CDR2 SQIVND (reference sequence). Here the CDR3 DNA reads TGTGCCAGCAGGACTTCCAATCAGCCCCAGCATTTT. It yields the protein CASRTSNQPQHF. The entire variable domain, with the rest obtained from reference TRBV19 and TRBJ1-5, is as follows: DGGITQSPKYLFRKEGQNVTLSCEQNLNHDAMYWYRQDPGQGLRLIYYSQIVNDFQKGDIAEGYSVSREKKESFPLTVTSAQKNPTAFYLCASRTSNQPQHFGDGTRLSIL.

This clone has a single count. The chain uses TRBV6-1 and TRBJ1-4; TRBD1 might be the D (5 bases). The CDR3 spans 15 residues. V was clipped by 0 bases and J by 8 bases, with 13 bases between them. CDR1 is MNHNS, CDR2 SASEGT, per germline. In DNA form, the CDR3 reads TGTGCCAGCAGTGAAGCATTAGGGGTGCGGGAAAAACTGTTTTTT. The encoded protein is CASSEALGVREKLFF.

This clone came up a few times. V gene TRBV24-1 combines with J gene TRBJ2-1; 7 bases are a match to TRBD2. CDR1 is KGHDR, CDR2 SFDVKD, per germline. This CDR3 comprises 16 residues. V lost 9 bases and J lost 9; bases outside the gene matches: 19. In nucleotides, the CDR3 is TGTGCCACCGAAAACACCTGGGGGGGGATGAGGGGTGAGCAGTTCTTC. Translating it yields CATENTWGGMRGEQFF.